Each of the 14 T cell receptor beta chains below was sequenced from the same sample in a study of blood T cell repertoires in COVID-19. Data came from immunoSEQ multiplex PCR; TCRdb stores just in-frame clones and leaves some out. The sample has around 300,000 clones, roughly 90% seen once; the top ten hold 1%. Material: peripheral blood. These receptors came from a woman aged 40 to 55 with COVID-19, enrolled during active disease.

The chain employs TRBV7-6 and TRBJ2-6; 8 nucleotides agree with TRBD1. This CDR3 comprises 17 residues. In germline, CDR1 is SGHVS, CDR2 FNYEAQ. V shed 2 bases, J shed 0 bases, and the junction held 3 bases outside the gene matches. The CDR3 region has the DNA TGTGCCAGCAGCTTAAGGACAGGGTACTCTGGGGCCAACGTCCTGACTTTC. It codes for CASSLRTGYSGANVLTF.

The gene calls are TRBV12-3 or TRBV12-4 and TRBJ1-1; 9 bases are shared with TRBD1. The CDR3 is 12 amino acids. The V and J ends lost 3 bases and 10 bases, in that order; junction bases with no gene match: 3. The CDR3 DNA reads TGTGCCAGCAGTTTCGAGGACAGGGGAGCTTTCTTT. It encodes CASSFEDRGAFF.

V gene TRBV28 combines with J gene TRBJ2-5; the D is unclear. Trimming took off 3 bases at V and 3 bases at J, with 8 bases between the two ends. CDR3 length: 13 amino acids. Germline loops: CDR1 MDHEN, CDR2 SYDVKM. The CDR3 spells CASSFSGEETQYF. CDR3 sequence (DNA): TGTGCCAGCAGTTTTTCCGGTGAAGAGACCCAGTACTTC.

CDR3 amino acids: CASIDRSSGNTIYF. In DNA, the CDR3 is TGTGCCAGCATCGACAGGAGTTCTGGAAACACCATATATTTT. V usage is TRBV5-4 and J usage is TRBJ1-3, with D perhaps TRBD1 (6 bases). The V gene lost 6 bases and the J gene lost 1 base, with 11 bases spanning the gap. Germline assignment: CDR1 SGHNT and CDR2 YYREEE (reference sequence). This CDR3 is built from 14 residues. The full variable domain, its missing parts supplied by reference TRBV5-4 and TRBJ1-3, is ETGVTQSPTHLIKTRGQQVTLRCSSQSGHNTVSWYQQALGQGPQFIFQYYREEENGRGNFPPRFSGLQFPNYSSELNVNALELDDSALYLCASIDRSSGNTIYFGEGSWLTVV.

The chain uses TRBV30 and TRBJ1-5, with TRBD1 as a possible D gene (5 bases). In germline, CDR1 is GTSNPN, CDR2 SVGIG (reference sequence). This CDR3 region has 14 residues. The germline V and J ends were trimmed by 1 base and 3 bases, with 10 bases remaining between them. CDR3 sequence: CAWSERQLNQPQHF. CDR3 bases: TGTGCCTGGAGTGAACGACAGCTCAATCAGCCCCAGCATTTT.

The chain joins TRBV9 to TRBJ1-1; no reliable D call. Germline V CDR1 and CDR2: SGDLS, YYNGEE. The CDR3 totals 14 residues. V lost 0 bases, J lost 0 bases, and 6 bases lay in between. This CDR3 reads CASSVGVMNTEAFF. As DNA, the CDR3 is TGTGCCAGCAGCGTAGGAGTGATGAACACTGAAGCTTTCTTT.

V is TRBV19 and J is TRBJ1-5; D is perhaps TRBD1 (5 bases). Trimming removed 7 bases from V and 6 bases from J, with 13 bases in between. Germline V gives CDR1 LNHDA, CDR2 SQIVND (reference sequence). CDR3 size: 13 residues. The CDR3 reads CASMGREGQPQHF. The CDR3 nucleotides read TGTGCCAGTATGGGGCGGGAAGGTCAGCCCCAGCATTTT.

Here the CDR3 DNA reads TGTGCCAGCAGCTCCCAATTGGGGGGGAACACTGAAGCTTTCTTT. Protein product: CASSSQLGGNTEAFF. The rearrangement links TRBV11-1 to TRBJ1-1, with D maybe TRBD1 (5 bases). Germline values: CDR1 SGHAT, CDR2 FQDESV (reference sequence). The CDR3 is 15 amino acids. V was shortened by 4 bases and J by 1 base, with 13 bases between the two germline ends.

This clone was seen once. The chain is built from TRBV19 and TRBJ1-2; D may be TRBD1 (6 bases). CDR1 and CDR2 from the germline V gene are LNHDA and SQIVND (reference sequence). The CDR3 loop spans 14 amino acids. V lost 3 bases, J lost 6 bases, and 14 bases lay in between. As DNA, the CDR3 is TGTGCCAGTAGTATCCCCCCAGGGGAGAATGGCTACACCTTC. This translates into CASSIPPGENGYTF.

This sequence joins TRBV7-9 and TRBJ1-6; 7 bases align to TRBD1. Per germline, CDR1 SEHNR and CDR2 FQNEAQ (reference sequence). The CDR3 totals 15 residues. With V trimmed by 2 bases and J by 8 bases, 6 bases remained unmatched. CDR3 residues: CASSLSGTDYSPLHF. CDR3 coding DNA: TGTGCCAGCAGCTTATCCGGGACAGATTATTCACCCCTCCACTTT.

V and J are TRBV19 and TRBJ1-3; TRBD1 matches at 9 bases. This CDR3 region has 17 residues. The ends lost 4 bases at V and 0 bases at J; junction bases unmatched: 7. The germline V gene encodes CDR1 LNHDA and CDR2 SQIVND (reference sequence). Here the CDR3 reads CASSTYGQGFSGNTIYF. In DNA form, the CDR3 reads TGTGCCAGTAGTACCTACGGACAGGGGTTCTCTGGAAACACCATATATTTT. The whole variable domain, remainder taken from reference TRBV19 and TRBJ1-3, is DGGITQSPKYLFRKEGQNVTLSCEQNLNHDAMYWYRQDPGQGLRLIYYSQIVNDFQKGDIAEGYSVSREKKESFPLTVTSAQKNPTAFYLCASSTYGQGFSGNTIYFGEGSWLTVV.

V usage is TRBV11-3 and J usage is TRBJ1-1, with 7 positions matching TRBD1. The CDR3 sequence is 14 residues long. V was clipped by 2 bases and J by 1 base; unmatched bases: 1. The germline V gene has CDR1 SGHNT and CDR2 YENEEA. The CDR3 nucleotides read TGTGCCAGCAGCTTAAGGGGGCCGAACACTGAAGCTTTCTTT. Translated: CASSLRGPNTEAFF.

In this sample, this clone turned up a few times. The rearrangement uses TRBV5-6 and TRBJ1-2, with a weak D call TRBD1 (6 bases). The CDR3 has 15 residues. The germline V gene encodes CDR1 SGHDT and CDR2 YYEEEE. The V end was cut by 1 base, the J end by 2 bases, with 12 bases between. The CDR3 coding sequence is TGTGCCAGCAGCTTGTCCATGGACAGCAACTATGGCTACACCTTC. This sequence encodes CASSLSMDSNYGYTF.

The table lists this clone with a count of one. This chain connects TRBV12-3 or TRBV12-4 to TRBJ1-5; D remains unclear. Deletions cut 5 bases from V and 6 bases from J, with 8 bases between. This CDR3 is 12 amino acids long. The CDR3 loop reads CASSGGVQPQHF. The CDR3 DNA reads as TGTGCCAGCAGTGGCGGGGTTCAGCCCCAGCATTTT.